One and the same sample provided the 24 T cell receptor beta chains below, sequenced in a study of prognosis after radiotherapy for stage I lung cancer. TCR beta CDR3 amplification from genomic DNA was performed by two-round multiplex PCR. Primers were specific to each TRBV and TRBJ gene in first-round PCR. MiXCR, run by TCRdb on the multiplex PCR reads, gives a single entry per CDR3 protein. The sample shows tens of thousands of distinct CDR3 sequences, approximately 43% of them seen only once. The sample in question was PBMCs, obtained before or after stereotactic body radiation therapy (not recorded which). The receptors were gathered from a donor over 45 with non-small cell lung cancer.

To note about this clonotype: A much larger clone differs from this one at a single base, so this may be a read error. The J gene is TRBJ1-4, the V gene TRBV7-8, with D uncertain. Trimming left V 1 base short and J 7 bases short, with 10 bases between. Germline V lookup: CDR1 SGHVS, CDR2 FQNEAQ. CDR3 length equals 14 residues. CDR3 in amino acids: CASSLVGSGEKLFF. CDR3 DNA sequence: TGTGCCAGCAGCTTAGTAGGGTCCGGTGAAAAACTGTTTTTT.

This clonotype came up many times. The V gene is TRBV2, the J gene TRBJ1-5; no clear D gene. Germline values: CDR1 SNHLY, CDR2 FYNNEI. V lost 4 bases and J lost 4, with 17 bases in between. The CDR3 sequence is 16 residues long. CDR3 sequence (DNA): TGTGCCAGCAGTGCTCAGAGGTTAGGTTTGAATCAGCCCCAGCATTTT. Translating it yields CASSAQRLGLNQPQHF.

The rearrangement uses TRBV7-9 and TRBJ1-3; no clear D. Trimming took off 5 bases at V and 4 bases at J, with 15 bases between the two ends. The CDR3 spans 15 residues. CDR1 and CDR2 from the germline V gene are SEHNR and FQNEAQ (reference sequence). The CDR3 sequence is CASSAHEVGGNTIYF. The CDR3 region has the DNA TGTGCCAGCAGCGCCCATGAGGTTGGGGGAAACACCATATATTTT.

The sample holds a few counts of this clonotype. A much larger clone lies one base from this, so it may be a read error. This chain links TRBV6-5 with TRBJ2-1, with 8 bases lining up with TRBD2. The CDR3 spans 16 residues. Germline V gene sequence: CDR1 MNHEY, CDR2 SVGAGI. With 0 bases clipped from V and 6 bases from J, the junction kept 7 bases outside the gene matches. The CDR3 nucleotides are TGTGCCAGCAGTTACTCACGGGTAGCGGGATTCAATGAGCAGTTCTTC. It encodes CASSYSRVAGFNEQFF.

The chain recombines TRBV7-8 with TRBJ1-5, with TRBD1 matching over 7 bases. The CDR3 is made up of 13 amino acids. With 2 bases clipped from V and 7 bases from J, the junction kept 2 bases outside the gene matches. From germline, CDR1 is SGHVS and CDR2 FQNEAQ. This chain's CDR3 is CASSLRGRQPQHF. In DNA, the CDR3 is TGTGCCAGCAGCTTAAGGGGGCGGCAGCCCCAGCATTTT.

This clonotype was counted a single time. For the CDR3, the DNA is TGCGCCAGCAGCTTGGAAGGGACTAGCGGGAGGGCAGGGGCCAACGTCCTGACTTTC. Translating gives CASSLEGTSGRAGANVLTF. The chain joins TRBV5-1 to TRBJ2-6; 16 bases are a match to TRBD2. The V gene's germline CDR1 is SGHRS and CDR2 YFSETQ. J gave up 4 bases and V 0 bases, and 4 bases lay outside the gene matches. CDR3 length: 19 residues.

This clonotype was recorded only once. The germline gene is not matched at one end of the junction; a read error may be the cause. V is TRBV28 and J is TRBJ2-2; D is possibly TRBD2 (5 bases). CDR1 and CDR2 from the germline V gene are MDHEN and SYDVKM. This CDR3 spans 16 amino acids. The CDR3 protein is CASSFMAEPETGELIF. The CDR3, as DNA: TGTGCCAGCAGTTTCATGGCGGAGCCGGAAACCGGGGAGCTGATTTTT.

This clonotype was picked up many times. The CDR3 DNA reads TGTGCCAGCAGCGACATTAACTATGGCTACACCTTC. Its translation is CASSDINYGYTF. This sequence joins TRBV28 and TRBJ1-2; D gene unclear. The CDR3 extends over 12 amino acids. V lost 6 bases and J 1 base, leaving 6 bases between the germline ends. Germline-derived CDR1 and CDR2 are MDHEN and SYDVKM.

This chain links TRBV12-3 or TRBV12-4 with TRBJ2-7; unclear D gene. The CDR3 is made up of 15 amino acids. Trimming shortened V by 3 bases and J by 1 base, and 13 bases separated the two germline ends. CDR3 nucleotide sequence: TGTGCCAGCAGTTTTAAGTGGGCAAGTTCCTACGAGCAGTACTTC. Translation: CASSFKWASSYEQYF.

The chain employs TRBV25-1 and TRBJ2-1; D unresolved. The germline V gene has CDR1 MGHDK and CDR2 SYGVNS. V shed 6 bases and J shed 0 bases, with 12 bases lying between them. The CDR3 is 15 amino acids. The CDR3 sequence is CASSDVMISYNEQFF. In nucleotides, the CDR3 is TGTGCCAGCAGCGACGTTATGATCTCCTACAATGAGCAGTTCTTC.

This clonotype is termed medium-sized. V and J are TRBV6-5 and TRBJ1-2, with 7 bases aligning to TRBD1. This CDR3 contains 13 residues. V lost 7 bases to trimming and J lost 7 bases; unmatched junction nucleotides: 9. The germline V gene encodes CDR1 MNHEY and CDR2 SVGAGI. This chain's CDR3 is CASKGTAVSGYTF. The CDR3 DNA sequence: TGTGCCAGCAAGGGGACAGCCGTATCTGGCTACACCTTC.

This clonotype has only a few counts. Just one base apart from a much larger clone, this may be a read error. The genes are TRBV5-6 and TRBJ2-7; 10 nucleotides match TRBD2. Germline V gives CDR1 SGHDT, CDR2 YYEEEE. The CDR3 covers 14 residues. CDR3 protein: CASSQTSGAYKQYF. DNA for the CDR3: TGTGCCAGCAGCCAAACTAGCGGGGCCTACAAGCAGTACTTC.

Many counts were recorded for this clonotype. V usage is TRBV5-6 and J usage is TRBJ2-7; 8 bases fit TRBD2. The CDR3 length is 23 residues. Germline-derived CDR1 and CDR2 are SGHDT and YYEEEE. Trimming took 1 base from V and 2 from J; bases not matched to a gene: 29. CDR3 DNA sequence: TGTGCCAGCAGCTTGTATATAGGGGGGGCGGCCCCCCTCGGACTTAGCGGGACCTACGAGCAGTACTTC. It is translated as CASSLYIGGAAPLGLSGTYEQYF.

V usage is TRBV5-1 and J usage is TRBJ2-7, with 14 nucleotides matching TRBD2. J lost 2 bases, V lost 1 base, and 14 bases had no gene match. Germline V gene data show CDR1 as SGHRS and CDR2 as YFSETQ. The CDR3 loop spans 20 amino acids. In DNA form, the CDR3 reads TGCGCCAGCAGCTTGCTTTTGGCGGCTGGACTAGCGGGAGGAACCTACGAGCAGTACTTC. It yields the protein CASSLLLAAGLAGGTYEQYF.

This clonotype was picked up many times. This chain links TRBV4-1 with TRBJ1-5, with TRBD1 matching 8 bases. Looked up from germline, CDR1 is MGHRA and CDR2 is YSYEKL. V lost 1 base and J lost 7; bases outside the gene matches: 6. This CDR3 contains 15 residues. The CDR3 coding sequence is TGCGCCAGCAGCCAAGCCCACAGGGGGGAACAGCCCCAGCATTTT. It specifies CASSQAHRGEQPQHF.

This clonotype appeared a few times. With a much larger clone just one base away, this may be a read error. The V and J genes are TRBV5-6 and TRBJ2-2, with TRBD2 as a possible D gene (6 bases). The CDR3 contains 15 residues. The germline gives CDR1 SGHDT, CDR2 YYEEEE. The V end was cut by 6 bases, the J end by 4 bases, with 16 bases between. The CDR3 is CASNFAGLSTGELFF. The CDR3, as DNA: TGTGCCAGCAACTTCGCGGGACTGAGCACCGGGGAGCTGTTTTTT.

This clonotype showed up many times. The V call is TRBV10-3, the J call TRBJ2-2, with 7 bases identical to TRBD2. Germline values: CDR1 ENHRY, CDR2 SYGVKD. V lost 4 bases to trimming and J lost 0 bases; unmatched junction nucleotides: 8. The CDR3 covers 17 residues. CDR3: CAISALPREANTGELFF. For the CDR3, the DNA is TGTGCCATCAGTGCATTACCCCGGGAGGCGAACACCGGGGAGCTGTTTTTT.

This clonotype was counted ten times or more. This rearrangement joins TRBV20-1 to TRBJ2-7, with a weak D call TRBD2 (6 bases). Germline loops: CDR1 DFQATT, CDR2 SNEGSKA (reference sequence). The CDR3 loop spans 15 amino acids. Deletions cut 1 base from V and 2 bases from J, with 15 bases between. CDR3 protein: CSARVKERVTYEQYF. Written as DNA, the CDR3 is TGCAGTGCTAGAGTAAAGGAGCGGGTGACCTACGAGCAGTACTTC.

This clonotype was seen ten or more times. J is TRBJ2-7 and V is TRBV2; possible D gene TRBD2, 5 bases. The V end lost 3 bases, the J end lost 7 bases, and 7 bases lay between the germline ends. CDR1 and CDR2 from the germline V gene are SNHLY and FYNNEI. The CDR3 runs 11 residues. CDR3 amino acids: CASSDGGEQYF. The CDR3 DNA is TGTGCCAGCAGTGATGGAGGTGAGCAGTACTTC.

As for this clonotype: One junction end disagrees with the germline gene, perhaps due to a read error. The chain joins TRBV6-5 to TRBJ2-5, with 9 positions matching TRBD2. This CDR3 is 16 amino acids long. The germline V gene encodes CDR1 MNHEY and CDR2 SVGAGI. CDR3 coding DNA: TGTGCCAGCAGTTCGCTATCGGGGCGGGAGGGAAAGACCCATTACTTC. Translated: CASSSLSGREGKTHYF.

Remarks on this clonotype: This could be a read error, since a much larger clone is one nucleotide away. V gene TRBV6-2 or TRBV6-3 combines with J gene TRBJ2-1; the D is unclear. CDR1 and CDR2 (germline): MNHEY, SVGEGT. The CDR3 is made up of 14 amino acids. Trimming left V 7 bases short and J 0 bases short, with 10 bases between. CDR3 sequence reads: CASILYSSYNEQFF. The CDR3, as DNA: TGTGCCAGCATCCTATATAGCTCCTACAATGAGCAGTTCTTC.

This clonotype came up many times. The chain carries TRBV9 and TRBJ2-3; 9 bases fit TRBD2. Germline V gene data show CDR1 as SGDLS and CDR2 as YYNGEE. V lost 4 bases and J lost 0; bases outside the gene matches: 9. The CDR3 is 17 amino acids. For the CDR3, the DNA is TGTGCCAGCAGCCATCCCGCTAGCGGGAAAAGCACAGATACGCAGTATTTT. It encodes CASSHPASGKSTDTQYF.

This clonotype appeared many times. V and J are TRBV6-1 and TRBJ2-5; 10 bases match TRBD2. Germline V gene lookup returns CDR1 MNHNS and CDR2 SASEGT. This CDR3 is 15 amino acids long. V lost 2 bases and J lost 5; bases outside the gene matches: 5. CDR3 region: CASSEKAGGPETQYF. In DNA, the CDR3 is TGTGCCAGCAGTGAAAAAGCGGGAGGGCCGGAGACCCAGTACTTC.

This clonotype was picked up many times. In DNA, the CDR3 is TGCAGTGCGTGGACAGTGGGGTGCACCTTC. Protein product: CSAWTVGCTF. This chain connects TRBV20-1 to TRBJ1-2; weak D call: TRBD1 (6 bases). The CDR3 runs to 10 residues. The germline CDR1 and CDR2 sequences are DFQATT and SNEGSKA (reference sequence). Between the trimmed V and J ends, which lost 6 bases and 13 bases, there was a span of 15 bases.